These T cell receptor beta chains were read from a single sample in a study of neoadjuvant anti-PD-1 for oral cavity cancer. Clones were read by immunoSEQ multiplex PCR, and TCRdb kept only the in-frame ones, dropping some. The table includes approximately 83,000 clones, about 84% detected once. This specimen consisted of PBMCs, obtained before nivolumab (anti-PD-1) treatment. All receptors come from a person between 40 and 80 years old with oral cavity squamous cell carcinoma. Each CDR3 is given with its conserved first and last residue. D genes are given only for firm matches. Part of the rows lack a size; the others show once, few, many or a class for expanded clones.

CDR3aa: CASSLEPGGALNTEAFF
CDR3nt: TGCGCCAGCAGCTTGGAGCCAGGGGGCGCTTTGAACACTGAAGCTTTCTTT
d_gene: TRBD1
j_gene: TRBJ1-1
abundance: once
v_gene: TRBV5-1

CDR3aa: CASSRYLRGASTDTQYF
CDR3nt: TGTGCCAGCAGCCGTTACTTGAGAGGGGCTAGCACAGATACGCAGTATTTT
d_gene: .
j_gene: TRBJ2-3
abundance: .
v_gene: TRBV11-2

CDR3aa: CASSGGLQETQYF
CDR3nt: TGTGCCAGCAGCGGGGGACTACAAGAGACCCAGTACTTC
d_gene: TRBD2
j_gene: TRBJ2-5
abundance: .
v_gene: TRBV11-2

CDR3aa: CASSFGTPNTGELFF
CDR3nt: TGTGCCAGCAGCTTTGGGACACCAAACACCGGGGAGCTGTTTTTT
d_gene: .
j_gene: TRBJ2-2
abundance: .
v_gene: TRBV5-8

CDR3aa: CSASQDVQFF
CDR3nt: TGCAGTGCTAGCCAGGACGTGCAGTTCTTC
d_gene: .
j_gene: TRBJ2-1
abundance: .
v_gene: TRBV20-1

CDR3aa: CASSYRAFGGQAFF
CDR3nt: TGTGCCAGCAGTTACCGGGCGTTCGGGGGCCAAGCTTTCTTT
d_gene: .
j_gene: TRBJ1-1
abundance: .
v_gene: TRBV6-5

CDR3aa: CASSHGTADNTEAFF
CDR3nt: TGCGCCAGCAGCCATGGGACGGCGGATAACACTGAAGCTTTCTTT
d_gene: .
j_gene: TRBJ1-1
abundance: few
v_gene: TRBV5-1

CDR3aa: CASSFFGGNQPQHF
CDR3nt: TGTGCCAGCAGTTTTTTTGGAGGCAATCAGCCCCAGCATTTT
d_gene: .
j_gene: TRBJ1-5
abundance: few
v_gene: TRBV28

CDR3aa: CASSAGSGHRTDTQYF
CDR3nt: TGTGCTAGCTCCGCCGGGAGCGGCCATCGCACAGATACGCAGTATTTT
d_gene: .
j_gene: TRBJ2-3
abundance: .
v_gene: TRBV7-7

CDR3aa: CASSDLAGNQPQHF
CDR3nt: TGTGCCAGCAGTGATTTGGCAGGGAATCAGCCCCAGCATTTT
d_gene: .
j_gene: TRBJ1-5
abundance: .
v_gene: TRBV6-4

CDR3aa: CASSEPGLAGETLTFNEQFF
CDR3nt: TGTGCCAGCAGTGAGCCGGGACTAGCGGGAGAAACCCTCACCTTCAATGAGCAGTTCTTC
d_gene: TRBD2
j_gene: TRBJ2-1
abundance: .
v_gene: TRBV2

CDR3aa: CASSQDWGTGESSSSYEQYF
CDR3nt: TGTGCCAGCAGCCAAGATTGGGGGACAGGGGAATCCTCGAGCTCCTACGAGCAGTACTTC
d_gene: TRBD1
j_gene: TRBJ2-7
abundance: .
v_gene: TRBV14

CDR3aa: CASSYSGEGRAFF
CDR3nt: TGTGCCAGCAGTTACTCGGGGGAGGGGCGGGCTTTCTTT
d_gene: .
j_gene: TRBJ1-1
abundance: once
v_gene: TRBV6-5

CDR3aa: CAWSPSDRTANTEAFF
CDR3nt: TGTGCCTGGAGCCCATCGGACCGAACCGCGAACACTGAAGCTTTCTTT
d_gene: .
j_gene: TRBJ1-1
abundance: .
v_gene: TRBV30

CDR3aa: CSVDSSSYNEQFF
CDR3nt: TGCAGCGTGGACTCGAGCTCCTACAATGAGCAGTTCTTC
d_gene: .
j_gene: TRBJ2-1
abundance: .
v_gene: TRBV29-1

CDR3aa: CSSLGVAGGPTDTQYF
CDR3nt: TGCAGCTCCCTTGGAGTAGCGGGAGGGCCCACAGATACGCAGTATTTT
d_gene: TRBD2
j_gene: TRBJ2-3
abundance: .
v_gene: TRBV29-1

CDR3aa: CSGATTIPDTIYF
CDR3nt: TGCAGCGGCGCCACCACCATTCCGGACACCATATATTTT
d_gene: .
j_gene: TRBJ1-3
abundance: .
v_gene: TRBV29-1

CDR3aa: CASSPGADYGYGYTF
CDR3nt: TGTGCCAGCAGCCCTGGGGCGGACTATGGCTATGGCTACACCTTC
d_gene: .
j_gene: TRBJ1-2
abundance: .
v_gene: TRBV4-2

CDR3aa: CASSLVEVRSNQPQHF
CDR3nt: TGCGCCAGCAGCTTGGTGGAGGTGAGGAGCAATCAGCCCCAGCATTTT
d_gene: .
j_gene: TRBJ1-5
abundance: .
v_gene: TRBV5-1

CDR3aa: CAWSVQANTEAFF
CDR3nt: TGTGCCTGGAGTGTACAGGCAAACACTGAAGCTTTCTTT
d_gene: .
j_gene: TRBJ1-1
abundance: .
v_gene: TRBV30

CDR3aa: CASSEVSSEQYF
CDR3nt: TGTGCCAGCAGTGAAGTGTCATCCGAGCAGTACTTC
d_gene: .
j_gene: TRBJ2-7
abundance: .
v_gene: TRBV2

CDR3aa: CASSYGEGAYNEQFF
CDR3nt: TGTGCCAGCAGTTATGGGGAGGGGGCGTACAATGAGCAGTTCTTC
d_gene: .
j_gene: TRBJ2-1
abundance: .
v_gene: TRBV6-5

CDR3aa: CASSDYGANTDTQYF
CDR3nt: TGTGCCAGCAGTGATTATGGCGCAAACACAGATACGCAGTATTTT
d_gene: .
j_gene: TRBJ2-3
abundance: .
v_gene: TRBV25-1

CDR3aa: CASTKTVTPYGYTF
CDR3nt: TGTGCCAGCACCAAGACCGTGACCCCTTATGGCTACACCTTC
d_gene: .
j_gene: TRBJ1-2
abundance: .
v_gene: TRBV28

CDR3aa: CASSISSGTAYEQYF
CDR3nt: TGTGCCAGTAGTATCTCCTCCGGGACAGCCTACGAGCAGTACTTC
d_gene: TRBD1
j_gene: TRBJ2-7
abundance: .
v_gene: TRBV19

CDR3aa: CASSGLAGFSSYNEQFF
CDR3nt: TGCGCCAGCAGCGGACTAGCGGGTTTTAGCTCCTACAATGAGCAGTTCTTC
d_gene: TRBD2
j_gene: TRBJ2-1
abundance: .
v_gene: TRBV5-1

CDR3aa: CASSLVADPENYGYTF
CDR3nt: TGTGCCAGCAGCTTAGTAGCGGATCCAGAGAACTATGGCTACACCTTC
d_gene: .
j_gene: TRBJ1-2
abundance: .
v_gene: TRBV7-2

CDR3aa: CASSLAIQGGTDTQYF
CDR3nt: TGTGCCAGCAGCTTAGCCATACAGGGCGGCACAGATACGCAGTATTTT
d_gene: .
j_gene: TRBJ2-3
abundance: .
v_gene: TRBV7-2

CDR3aa: CASSVELAVNTGELFF
CDR3nt: TGTGCCAGCAGCGTAGAACTAGCGGTAAACACCGGGGAGCTGTTTTTT
d_gene: TRBD2
j_gene: TRBJ2-2
abundance: .
v_gene: TRBV9

CDR3aa: CASSATSTDTQYF
CDR3nt: TGTGCCAGCAGCGCTACTAGCACAGATACGCAGTATTTT
d_gene: .
j_gene: TRBJ2-3
abundance: .
v_gene: TRBV27

CDR3aa: CASSPISLPYEQYF
CDR3nt: TGTGCCAGCAGCCCTATTAGCCTACCCTACGAGCAGTACTTC
d_gene: .
j_gene: TRBJ2-7
abundance: once
v_gene: TRBV5-5

CDR3aa: CAIQGDNTGELFF
CDR3nt: TGCGCCATACAAGGGGACAACACCGGGGAGCTGTTTTTT
d_gene: .
j_gene: TRBJ2-2
abundance: .
v_gene: TRBV5-1

CDR3aa: CAISGSTSGRAAGGELFF
CDR3nt: TGTGCCATCAGTGGTTCGACTAGCGGGAGGGCCGCGGGCGGGGAGCTGTTTTTT
d_gene: TRBD2
j_gene: TRBJ2-2
abundance: few
v_gene: TRBV10-3

CDR3aa: CASSHLTSGTDTQYF
CDR3nt: TGCGCCAGCAGCCATCTCACTAGCGGCACAGATACGCAGTATTTT
d_gene: TRBD2
j_gene: TRBJ2-3
abundance: .
v_gene: TRBV4-1

CDR3aa: CASSGTTGIGGYTF
CDR3nt: TGCGCCAGCAGCGGCACGACAGGGATCGGAGGCTACACCTTC
d_gene: TRBD1
j_gene: TRBJ1-2
abundance: .
v_gene: TRBV5-1

CDR3aa: CASRPLTGRNTEAFF
CDR3nt: TGTGCCAGCAGACCCCTGACAGGGAGGAACACTGAAGCTTTCTTT
d_gene: TRBD1
j_gene: TRBJ1-1
abundance: .
v_gene: TRBV27

CDR3aa: CASTPLGGSGYGYTF
CDR3nt: TGTGCCAGCACGCCTTTGGGGGGCTCGGGCTATGGCTACACCTTC
d_gene: .
j_gene: TRBJ1-2
abundance: .
v_gene: TRBV6-5

CDR3aa: CASSEAVETQYF
CDR3nt: TGTGCCAGCAGTGAAGCAGTAGAGACCCAGTACTTC
d_gene: .
j_gene: TRBJ2-5
abundance: .
v_gene: TRBV2

CDR3aa: CASSKGLAGGTDTQYF
CDR3nt: TGTGCCAGCAGCAAGGGACTAGCGGGGGGCACAGATACGCAGTATTTT
d_gene: TRBD2
j_gene: TRBJ2-3
abundance: .
v_gene: TRBV9

CDR3aa: CATQQTGGQAKHF
CDR3nt: TGTGCCACCCAACAGACAGGGGGACAAGCGAAGCATTTT
d_gene: TRBD1
j_gene: TRBJ1-5
abundance: .
v_gene: TRBV30

CDR3aa: CASSLASGGTYEQYF
CDR3nt: TGCGCCAGCAGCTTGGCCTCGGGGGGAACCTACGAGCAGTACTTC
d_gene: TRBD2
j_gene: TRBJ2-7
abundance: .
v_gene: TRBV5-1

CDR3aa: CASSPLAGGPTDTQYF
CDR3nt: TGTGCCAGCAGCCCTCTAGCGGGAGGGCCAACAGATACGCAGTATTTT
d_gene: TRBD2
j_gene: TRBJ2-3
abundance: .
v_gene: TRBV14

CDR3aa: CAWSLAGLSSYNEQFF
CDR3nt: TGTGCCTGGAGTCTAGCGGGCCTCTCCTCCTACAATGAGCAGTTCTTC
d_gene: TRBD2
j_gene: TRBJ2-1
abundance: .
v_gene: TRBV30

CDR3aa: CASSLVSAGQVLGTDTQYF
CDR3nt: TGTGCCAGCAGCTTAGTCTCAGCAGGACAGGTGCTAGGCACAGATACGCAGTATTTT
d_gene: TRBD1
j_gene: TRBJ2-3
abundance: .
v_gene: TRBV7-2

CDR3aa: CAWSFQGSSGYTF
CDR3nt: TGTGCCTGGAGTTTTCAGGGGTCGTCTGGCTACACCTTC
d_gene: .
j_gene: TRBJ1-2
abundance: .
v_gene: TRBV30

CDR3aa: CASSLPNTEAFF
CDR3nt: TGTGCCAGCAGCTTGCCAAACACTGAAGCTTTCTTT
d_gene: .
j_gene: TRBJ1-1
abundance: .
v_gene: TRBV5-6